These 8 T cell receptor beta chains were all obtained from the same sample, sequenced in a study of beta chain features in type 1 diabetes. The investigators reverse transcribed all of the isolated RNA, so they sequenced expressed TCRB transcripts. Clones were read by immunoSEQ multiplex PCR, and TCRdb kept only the in-frame ones, dropping some. The sample contains under 150,000 clones, roughly 50% of which appear only once. The sample was Tregs from blood. Source of these receptors: a man in his late teens or twenties in good health.

This clone has more than one count but fewer than ten. The genes are TRBV29-1 and TRBJ2-1; TRBD2 agrees at 15 bases. The V and J ends lost 7 bases and 9 bases, in that order; junction bases with no gene match: 7. CDR1 and CDR2 (germline): SQVTM, ANQGSEA. The CDR3 is 14 residues long. DNA of the CDR3: TGCAGCGAGGGACTAGCGGGGGGCCACGGTGAGCAGTTCTTC. The encoded protein is CSEGLAGGHGEQFF.

V usage is TRBV30 and J usage is TRBJ2-1, with D maybe TRBD2 (6 bases). From germline, CDR1 is GTSNPN and CDR2 SVGIG (reference sequence). V lost 3 bases, J lost 4 bases, and 19 bases lay in between. The CDR3 totals 16 residues. The CDR3 here is CAWRGGSSRRYNEQFF. The DNA of the CDR3 is TGTGCCTGGAGGGGGGGTTCGAGCAGACGTTACAATGAGCAGTTCTTC.

The chain uses TRBV7-2 and TRBJ2-7, with TRBD2 matching over 7 bases. The V segment lost 3 bases and the J segment 6 bases; nucleotides outside the gene matches: 5. The germline V gene encodes CDR1 SGHTA and CDR2 FQGNSA. The CDR3 runs to 13 residues. The CDR3 bases are TGTGCCAGCAGCTTTTACGGGAGGAGCGAGCAGTACTTC. Translating gives CASSFYGRSEQYF.

The chain has TRBV23-1 and TRBJ2-7; the match to TRBD2 covers 12 bases. TRBV23-1 is marked as an open reading frame, function uncertain. The CDR3 extends over 20 amino acids. Losses at the gene ends were 3 bases for V and 0 bases for J; bases not matched to a gene: 15. The chain's CDR3 is CASSQHRGLAGTKSSYEQYF. CDR3 coding DNA: TGCGCCAGCAGTCAGCATCGCGGACTAGCGGGGACGAAAAGCTCCTACGAGCAGTACTTC.

The chain links TRBV7-2 to TRBJ1-1; the match to TRBD1 covers 8 bases. CDR3 length equals 15 residues. V was clipped by 1 base and J by 1 base; unmatched bases: 2. Germline V gives CDR1 SGHTA, CDR2 FQGNSA. The CDR3 sequence is CASSLVGTGNTEAFF. The CDR3 region has the DNA TGTGCCAGCAGCTTAGTAGGGACAGGGAACACTGAAGCTTTCTTT.

The chain recombines TRBV5-6 with TRBJ2-5, with TRBD2 as a possible D gene (6 bases). Germline CDR1 is SGHDT and CDR2 is YYEEEE. The CDR3 has 14 amino acids. Trimming stripped 6 bases from V and 0 bases from J, with 12 bases between. CDR3 sequence: CASMEGLYQETQYF. CDR3 DNA sequence: TGTGCCAGCATGGAGGGACTGTACCAAGAGACCCAGTACTTC.

This clone has only a few counts. The genes are TRBV27 and TRBJ1-1; D remains unclear. Germline CDR1 and CDR2: MNHEY and SMNVEV (reference sequence). The CDR3 is 13 amino acids. Trimming took off 5 bases at V and 3 bases at J, with 10 bases between the two ends. Here the CDR3 reads CASSLIGDTEAFF. The CDR3 DNA sequence: TGTGCCAGCAGTCTAATCGGGGACACTGAAGCTTTCTTT.

The genes are TRBV7-8 and TRBJ1-2; 8 nucleotides align to TRBD1. The CDR3 sequence is 14 residues long. The V gene's germline CDR1 is SGHVS and CDR2 FQNEAQ. The ends lost 6 bases at V and 3 bases at J; junction bases unmatched: 6. Here the CDR3 reads CASSYTGGDYGYTF. The CDR3 DNA reads as TGTGCCAGCAGTTATACAGGGGGGGACTATGGCTACACCTTC. Drawing the rest from reference TRBV7-8 and TRBJ1-2, the complete variable domain is GAGVSQSPRYKVAKRGQDVALRCDPISGHVSLFWYQQALGQGPEFLTYFQNEAQLDKSGLPSDRFFAERPEGSVSTLKIQRTQQEDSAVYLCASSYTGGDYGYTFGSGTRLTVV.